The 9 T cell receptor beta chains below come from one sample, sequenced in a study of graft-versus-host responses after intestinal transplantation. Using immunoSEQ multiplex PCR, the repertoire was profiled, and TCRdb retains in-frame clones only, with some absent. The sample contains some 22,000 clones, 50% to 60% of which appear only once. This specimen was alloreactive CD4+ T cells from a mixed lymphocyte reaction culture, taken before intestinal transplant. Subset indicated: CFSE-low proliferating T cells sorted from approximately 6-day pre-transplant mixed lymphocyte reaction (GvH or HvG direction). These receptors came from a human patient who received an intestinal transplant.

The chain links TRBV2 to TRBJ1-4; D gene unclear. Trimming stripped 6 bases from V and 3 bases from J, with 11 bases between. The CDR3 is made up of 14 amino acids. Germline V gives CDR1 SNHLY, CDR2 FYNNEI. As DNA, the CDR3 is TGTGCCAGCAGCGGGGTACGCGCTAATGAAAAACTGTTTTTT. It specifies CASSGVRANEKLFF.

The V and J genes are TRBV18 and TRBJ2-2; TRBD1 matches at 9 bases. Germline V gene sequence: CDR1 KGHSH, CDR2 LQKENI. Trimming removed 4 bases from V and 5 bases from J; junction bases left unmatched: 5. The CDR3 extends over 15 amino acids. The CDR3 spells CASSLQGAYTGELFF. The CDR3 nucleotides read TGTGCCAGCTCACTACAGGGGGCTTATACCGGGGAGCTGTTTTTT. The entire variable domain, with the rest obtained from reference TRBV18 and TRBJ2-2, is as follows: NAGVMQNPRHLVRRRGQEARLRCSPMKGHSHVYWYRQLPEEGLKFMVYLQKENIIDESGMPKERFSAEFPKEGPSILRIQQVVRGDSAAYFCASSLQGAYTGELFFGEGSRLTVL.

V usage is TRBV7-9 and J usage is TRBJ2-5, with TRBD2 matching over 8 bases. Germline CDR1 SEHNR, CDR2 FQNEAQ (reference sequence). This CDR3 has 14 residues. The junction had 2 bases not matched to a gene; V was cut back by 2 bases and J by 3 bases. CDR3 nucleotide sequence: TGTGCCAGCAGCTTATGGCGGGGGGAAGAGACCCAGTACTTC. It translates to CASSLWRGEETQYF.

The chain couples TRBV5-5 to TRBJ1-1, with D hard to call. V lost 6 bases and J 3 bases, leaving 12 bases between the germline ends. Germline-derived CDR1 and CDR2 are SGHKS and YYEKEE (reference sequence). The CDR3 has 13 residues. CDR3 nucleotides: TGTGCCAGCACCCCACGGAGTTACACTGAAGCTTTCTTT. The encoded protein is CASTPRSYTEAFF.

V and J are TRBV10-3 and TRBJ1-3; D unclear. The CDR3 totals 12 residues. Looked up from germline, CDR1 is ENHRY and CDR2 is SYGVKD. V gave up 6 bases and J gave up 7 bases, with 10 bases separating them. CDR3 loop: CAIRSVGNTIYF. The CDR3 nucleotides read TGTGCCATCAGATCAGTCGGGAACACCATATATTTT.

The chain couples TRBV9 to TRBJ1-4; possible D gene TRBD1, 6 bases. This CDR3 has 14 amino acids. V was clipped by 5 bases and J by 0 bases, with 8 bases between them. Germline CDR1 is SGDLS and CDR2 is YYNGEE. CDR3 DNA: TGTGCCAGCAGTCGGACAGCAACTAATGAAAAACTGTTTTTT. Its translation is CASSRTATNEKLFF.

This clone was seen only a few times. The V and J genes are TRBV30 and TRBJ1-1; D possibly corresponds to TRBD1 (5 bases). Trimming stripped 3 bases from V and 7 bases from J, with 12 bases between. Germline values: CDR1 GTSNPN, CDR2 SVGIG (reference sequence). The CDR3 spans 12 residues. The CDR3, as DNA: TGTGCCTGGAGCTTTGGACAAATTGAAGCTTTCTTT. This sequence encodes CAWSFGQIEAFF.

The gene calls are TRBV27 and TRBJ2-6, with D possibly matching TRBD1 (6 bases). CDR1 and CDR2 from the germline V gene are MNHEY and SMNVEV (reference sequence). V was shortened by 5 bases and J by 0 bases, with 14 bases between the two germline ends. This CDR3 has 17 amino acids. The CDR3, as DNA: TGTGCCAGCAGTCCTCAGGGACAATTCTCTGGGGCCAACGTCCTGACTTTC. Protein product: CASSPQGQFSGANVLTF.

The chain uses TRBV2 and TRBJ1-2; D gene unclear. Trimming took off 1 base at V and 4 bases at J, with 7 bases between the two ends. Germline V gives CDR1 SNHLY, CDR2 FYNNEI. CDR3 size: 13 residues. CDR3 in amino acids: CASSEGILYGYTF. The CDR3 DNA reads TGTGCCAGCAGTGAAGGTATCCTCTATGGCTACACCTTC.